The next 20 T cell receptor beta chains were all read from a single sample in a study of OX40 agonist ivuxolimab in advanced cancers. Produced via immunoSEQ multiplex PCR; TCRdb's table is partial and in-frame only. The sample holds just over 35,000 clones, over 60% seen once. Material: CD4+ or CD8+ T cells sorted from blood, obtained in a trial of the OX40 agonist ivuxolimab. The receptors here all came from an adult with an advanced solid tumor such as melanoma, head and neck, liver or kidney cancer.

This clone was counted a single time. The chain uses TRBV9 and TRBJ2-1; unclear D gene. The CDR3 consists of 15 residues. Germline V gene lookup returns CDR1 SGDLS and CDR2 YYNGEE. The V and J ends lost 0 bases and 7 bases respectively, with 14 bases between them. The CDR3 sequence: CASSVGSARLNEQFF. For the CDR3, the DNA is TGTGCCAGCAGCGTAGGGTCCGCCCGACTTAATGAGCAGTTCTTC.

This chain connects TRBV11-2 to TRBJ1-4, with 7 positions matching TRBD1. V lost 5 bases and J lost 8; bases outside the gene matches: 5. The CDR3 is 13 residues long. Per the germline V gene, CDR1 is SGHAT and CDR2 is FQNNGV. CDR3 in DNA: TGTGCCAGCAGCCAGAGGACAGGAGAAAAACTGTTTTTT. This codes for CASSQRTGEKLFF.

The J gene is TRBJ1-1, the V gene TRBV18; D not resolved. The CDR3 runs to 17 residues. The V and J ends lost 3 bases and 0 bases respectively, with 17 bases between them. Germline CDR1 and CDR2: KGHSH and LQKENI. CDR3 coding DNA: TGTGCCAGCTCACCTTCGCGGACGAGGAACATGAACACTGAAGCTTTCTTT. This codes for CASSPSRTRNMNTEAFF. Filled out from reference TRBV18 and TRBJ1-1, the complete variable domain reads NAGVMQNPRHLVRRRGQEARLRCSPMKGHSHVYWYRQLPEEGLKFMVYLQKENIIDESGMPKERFSAEFPKEGPSILRIQQVVRGDSAAYFCASSPSRTRNMNTEAFFGQGTRLTVV.

The gene calls are TRBV19 and TRBJ2-5; 12 positions agree with TRBD2. This CDR3 has 15 residues. V lost 6 bases, J lost 7 bases, and 9 bases stayed unmatched. Germline V CDR1 and CDR2: LNHDA, SQIVND (reference sequence). CDR3 DNA: TGTGCCAGTAGCGCCACTAGCGGGGGGCATGGGACCCAGTACTTC. It is translated as CASSATSGGHGTQYF.

V is TRBV7-8 and J is TRBJ2-7; perhaps TRBD1 as D (7 bases). Between the trimmed V and J ends, which lost 5 bases and 0 bases, there was a span of 17 bases. CDR3 length equals 16 residues. The germline V gene has CDR1 SGHVS and CDR2 FQNEAQ. For the CDR3, the DNA is TGTGCCAGCAGCCTCTCCAGGGGGGCTAGCTCCTACGAGCAGTACGTC. Residues: CASSLSRGASSYEQYV.

The genes are TRBV11-2 and TRBJ1-1, with D possibly being TRBD1 (5 bases). Germline loops: CDR1 SGHAT, CDR2 FQNNGV. Trimming removed 8 bases from V and 11 bases from J, with 12 bases in between. The CDR3 sequence is 10 residues long. CDR3: CASGGRVAFF. The CDR3 DNA reads TGTGCCAGCGGGGGACGAGTGGCTTTCTTT.

The chain has TRBV7-8 and TRBJ1-5; D gene unclear. From germline, CDR1 is SGHVS and CDR2 FQNEAQ. The CDR3 covers 16 residues. V shed 3 bases and J shed 0 bases, with 12 bases lying between them. CDR3 loop: CASSFRGVYSNQPQHF. The CDR3 DNA is TGTGCCAGCAGCTTTCGTGGCGTTTATAGCAATCAGCCCCAGCATTTT.

V and J are TRBV7-8 and TRBJ1-1; D is unclear. Trimming took off 3 bases at V and 5 bases at J, with 4 bases between the two ends. This CDR3 region has 11 residues. Germline CDR1 SGHVS, CDR2 FQNEAQ. The CDR3, as DNA: TGTGCCAGCAGCTTTGCAACTGAAGCTTTCTTT. It yields the protein CASSFATEAFF.

This clone has just a few counts. The chain is built from TRBV2 and TRBJ2-7, with 7 bases identical to TRBD1. The CDR3 length is 13 residues. After removal of 4 bases from V and 5 bases from J, the junction contained 5 bases not matched to a gene. Germline V gene data show CDR1 as SNHLY and CDR2 as FYNNEI. The CDR3 is CASSVTGVNEQYV. CDR3 sequence (DNA): TGTGCCAGCAGTGTAACAGGGGTTAACGAGCAGTACGTC.

The gene calls are TRBV5-6 and TRBJ2-6; TRBD1 matches at 9 bases. The trim removed 6 bases at V and 1 base at J, leaving 11 bases unmatched. CDR3 length equals 18 residues. Germline lookup yields CDR1 SGHDT and CDR2 YYEEEE. This CDR3 reads CASKPHVTGGSGANVLTF. CDR3 coding DNA: TGTGCCAGCAAACCCCACGTGACAGGGGGATCTGGGGCCAACGTCCTGACTTTC.

This clone was seen a handful of times. J is TRBJ2-1 and V is TRBV7-3; perhaps TRBD2 as D (7 bases). This CDR3 region has 14 residues. V lost 2 bases to trimming and J lost 5 bases, with 10 bases between them. The germline CDR1 and CDR2 sequences are SGHTA and FQGTGA. CDR3 amino acids: CASSLAGAHNEQFF. The CDR3 nucleotides are TGTGCCAGCAGCTTAGCGGGGGCTCACAATGAGCAGTTCTTC.

The chain uses TRBV5-1 and TRBJ1-1, with D unresolved. The CDR3 spans 12 residues. The V gene's germline CDR1 is SGHRS and CDR2 YFSETQ. The V end was cut by 6 bases, the J end by 0 bases, with 6 bases between. CDR3 nucleotide sequence: TGCGCCAGCAAGGGCATGAACACTGAAGCTTTCTTT. Protein product: CASKGMNTEAFF.

This clone was detected once. The rearrangement uses TRBV7-6 and TRBJ2-1; TRBD1 aligns across 7 bases. The CDR3 spans 14 residues. The germline V gene has CDR1 SGHVS and CDR2 FNYEAQ. V shed 1 base and J 9 bases; nucleotides not matched to a gene: 6. The CDR3 sequence: CASSLGDSPGEQFF. The CDR3 coding sequence is TGTGCCAGCAGCTTAGGGGACAGCCCGGGTGAGCAGTTCTTC.

V is TRBV7-9 and J is TRBJ2-4, with 7 bases identical to TRBD2. The germline CDR1 and CDR2 sequences are SEHNR and FQNEAQ (reference sequence). The J segment lost 9 bases and the V segment lost 5 bases, leaving 7 bases of the junction unmatched. The CDR3 totals 13 residues. CDR3 DNA sequence: TGTGCCAGCAGCCAAGCGGGGATGGGCATTCAGTACTTC. Translating gives CASSQAGMGIQYF.

The CDR3 DNA sequence: TGCGCCAGCAGTGAGTCGAATACAGATACGCAGTATTTT. Translated: CASSESNTDTQYF. The chain uses TRBV10-2 and TRBJ2-3; D not certain. The CDR3 loop spans 13 amino acids. Germline V lookup: CDR1 WSHSY, CDR2 SAAADI. V shed 0 bases and J shed 3 bases, with 4 bases lying between them.

The V gene is TRBV7-9, the J gene TRBJ1-2, with no clear D. V dropped 5 bases and J dropped 8 bases, with 6 bases sitting between them. Germline V gene data show CDR1 as SEHNR and CDR2 as FQNEAQ (reference sequence). CDR3 size: 10 residues. CDR3 nucleotide sequence: TGTGCCAGCAGCCCCCAGGGCTACACCTTC. This codes for CASSPQGYTF.

The gene calls are TRBV7-9 and TRBJ1-1; the D is unclear. V shed 4 bases and J shed 1 base, with 13 bases lying between them. CDR1 is SEHNR and CDR2 is FQNEAQ in the germline V gene (reference sequence). This CDR3 spans 15 amino acids. The CDR3 is CASSWGESPNTEAFF. In nucleotides, the CDR3 is TGTGCCAGCAGCTGGGGAGAATCCCCGAACACTGAAGCTTTCTTT.

The CDR3 DNA reads as TGTGCCAGCAGCTTGCGAGGGTACGAGCAGTACGTC. The encoded protein is CASSLRGYEQYV. The chain is built from TRBV5-4 and TRBJ2-7; a weak D match, TRBD2 (5 bases). Per germline, CDR1 SGHNT and CDR2 YYREEE (reference sequence). Trimming took 1 base from V and 4 from J, leaving 6 bases between them. The CDR3 is 12 amino acids.

This clone has a handful of counts. The genes are TRBV18 and TRBJ1-6, with 7 bases matching TRBD1. The ends lost 3 bases at V and 5 bases at J; junction bases unmatched: 4. The CDR3 extends over 15 amino acids. The germline CDR1 and CDR2 sequences are KGHSH and LQKENI. The CDR3 loop is CASSPGTANNSPLHF. The CDR3 DNA reads as TGTGCCAGCTCACCCGGGACAGCAAATAATTCACCCCTCCACTTT.

The chain links TRBV15 to TRBJ1-1, with D unclear. CDR1 and CDR2 (germline): LNHNV, YYDKDF (reference sequence). The CDR3 has 13 residues. The ends were cut back, 8 bases at V and 1 base at J, with 11 bases in the middle. CDR3 protein: CATLRQENTEAFF. As DNA, the CDR3 is TGTGCCACCTTGCGGCAGGAGAACACTGAAGCTTTCTTT.